The text below deals with one T cell receptor (beta chain). Its antigen is unidentified. The data were taken from a study of T cell responses to AZD1222 COVID-19 vaccine. General study results and limits: When two AZD1222 doses had been given, Spike-specific TCR breadth and depth rose.

Measured with immunoSEQ multiplex PCR; TCRdb has only the in-frame clones, and not every one. The sample consists of about 120,000 clones, 90% of them appearing once. The sample here was peripheral blood, taken 28 days after the second dose of the MenACWY control vaccine. The clonotype was recovered from an adult who received the MenACWY meningococcal vaccine as a control.

The CDR3 region is CSVRDRDYQPQHF. The CDR3, as DNA: TGCAGCGTTCGGGACAGGGACTATCAGCCCCAGCATTTT. This chain uses TRBV29-1 with TRBJ1-5; the match to TRBD1 covers 9 bases. V trimming: 5 bases; J trimming: 5 bases; junction bases outside the gene matches: 4. Per the germline V gene, CDR1 is SQVTM and CDR2 is ANQGSEA. This CDR3 is built from 13 residues.